The present T cell receptor (beta chain) was sequenced within a study of cytomegalovirus exposure and HLA in healthy donors. Sequencing was performed with immunoSEQ multiplex PCR; in TCRdb, only in-frame clones are kept and a portion is missing. The sample records approximately 190,000 clones, more than 65% being singletons. The sample consisted of PBMCs. This TCR was sampled from a woman in her thirties in good health and CMV-seropositive.

The CDR3 region has the DNA TGTGCCAGCAGACCACTAGGCGCCTCCTACAATGAGCAGTTCTTC. Its protein is CASRPLGASYNEQFF. V is TRBV6-6 and J is TRBJ2-1, with D possibly being TRBD2 (5 bases). V lost 6 bases, J lost 0 bases, and 12 bases lay in between. The CDR3 has 15 residues. Germline lookup yields CDR1 MNHNY and CDR2 SVGAGI (reference sequence).